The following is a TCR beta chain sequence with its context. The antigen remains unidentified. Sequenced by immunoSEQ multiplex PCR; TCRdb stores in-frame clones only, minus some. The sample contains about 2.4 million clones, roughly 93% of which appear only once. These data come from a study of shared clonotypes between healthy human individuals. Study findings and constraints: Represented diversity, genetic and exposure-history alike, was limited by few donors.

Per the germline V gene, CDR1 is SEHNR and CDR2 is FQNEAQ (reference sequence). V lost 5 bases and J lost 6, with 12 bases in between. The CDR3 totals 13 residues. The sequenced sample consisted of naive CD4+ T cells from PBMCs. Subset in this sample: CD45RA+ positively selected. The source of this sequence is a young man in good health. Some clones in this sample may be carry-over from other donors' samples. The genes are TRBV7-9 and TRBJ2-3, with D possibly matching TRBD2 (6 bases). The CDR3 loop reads CASSHRRGDTQYF. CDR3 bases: TGTGCCAGCAGCCACCGTCGGGGGGATACGCAGTATTTT.